A selection of T cell receptor beta chains follows, all from one sample in a study of vaccination effects on CD4 cells after COVID-19. Sequenced by immunoSEQ multiplex PCR; TCRdb stores in-frame clones only, minus some. This sample has about 71,000 clones, with over 75% found just once. No antigen is known for these receptors. The specimen comprised CD4+ T cells from PBMCs cultured without peptide, sampled after COVID-19 vaccination. The receptors originated from a human donor who received a COVID-19 vaccine. Both conserved end residues are part of each CDR3. Each record gives: clone size, D gene, J gene, V gene, CDR3 DNA, CDR3 protein. A D gene is named only where the DNA matches it firmly. For some rows the clone size is stated as once, few or many, or as a class when expanded; others skip it.

. . TRBJ2-2 TRBV25-1 TGTGCCAGCAGTGAGCTGAAACAGGCAAGGACCGGGGAGCTGTTTTTT CASSELKQARTGELFF
few . TRBJ1-3 TRBV6-1 TGTGCCAGCAGTGAAAAGGCAGGTTGGTCGGCTGGAAACACCATATATTTT CASSEKAGWSAGNTIYF
. TRBD1 TRBJ2-5 TRBV24-1 TGTGCCACCAGTGATTATGGGACAGGGCACATGGAGACCCAGTACTTC CATSDYGTGHMETQYF
. . TRBJ2-5 TRBV4-2 TGTGCCAGCAGCCATCAGCGGCTACGGGAGACCCAGTACTTC CASSHQRLRETQYF
few TRBD1 TRBJ2-2 TRBV18 TGTGCCAGCTCACCATCGACAGGGAGCACCGGGGAGCTGTTTTTT CASSPSTGSTGELFF
. TRBD1 TRBJ1-2 TRBV2 TGTGCCAGCAGTTCGACAGGGCCTCCCTCGAGAGGCTACACCTTC CASSSTGPPSRGYTF
. . TRBJ1-1 TRBV6-6 TGTGCCAGCAGTTACTCGGCCCTGTTGCTGGCTTTCTTT CASSYSALLLAFF
. . TRBJ1-5 TRBV14 TGTGCCAGCATTAGGTGTCGAGTTTCTCAGCCCCAGCATTTT CASIRCRVSQPQHF
. TRBD2 TRBJ2-5 TRBV18 TGTGCCAGCTCACCACCGCGGGGGGGGAACAACCAAGAGACCCAGTACTTC CASSPPRGGNNQETQYF
. . TRBJ1-4 TRBV5-1 TGCGCCAGCAGCTTGGAGGTCGCAACTAATGAAAAACTGTTTTTT CASSLEVATNEKLFF
. . TRBJ1-1 TRBV5-1 TGCGCCAGCAGCCACGAAACAGGGTCTGAAGCTTTCTTT CASSHETGSEAFF
. TRBD2 TRBJ2-3 TRBV10-3 TGTGCCATCAGTGAGGGGGGGGGCACAGATACGCAGTATTTT CAISEGGGTDTQYF
. TRBD1 TRBJ1-1 TRBV6-5 TGTGCCAGCAAGAAAAAAGGGACAGGGGGCACTGAAGCTTTCTTT CASKKKGTGGTEAFF
few . TRBJ1-2 TRBV1 TGCACCAGCGCCCCTGGGGAATACAACTATGGCTACACCTTC CTSAPGEYNYGYTF
. . TRBJ1-2 TRBV5-4 TGTGCCAGCAGCTTGGCCGGGTTCAACTATGGCTACACCTTC CASSLAGFNYGYTF
. TRBD2 TRBJ2-1 TRBV24-1 TGTGCCACCAGTGATGCTTTGCGGGGGGGCCTCGATGAGCAGTTCTTC CATSDALRGGLDEQFF
. . TRBJ2-1 TRBV4-3 TGCGCCAGCAGCCTCGAGCGGGCCCCGAACAATGAGCAGTTCTTC CASSLERAPNNEQFF
. . TRBJ2-3 TRBV7-3 TGTGCCAGCAGCCCAGGGGCGGCAGATACGCAGTATTTT CASSPGAADTQYF
. . TRBJ2-5 TRBV15 TGTGCCACCAGCAGAGGGATCCAAGAGACCCAGTACTTC CATSRGIQETQYF
. . TRBJ2-1 TRBV12-3/TRBV12-4 TGTGCCAGCCAGAGGGGGGTCTACAATGAGCAGTTCTTC CASQRGVYNEQFF
. . TRBJ2-5 TRBV19 TGTGCCAGTAGTACGAGGGGGGTAACCGGAGAGACCCAGTACTTC CASSTRGVTGETQYF
few . TRBJ1-6 TRBV15 TGTGCCACCAGCCCCAGGTTCAGCTCCTATAATTCACCCCTCCACTTT CATSPRFSSYNSPLHF
. TRBD1 TRBJ2-5 TRBV25-1 TGTGCCAGCAGTACAGGGGGGTCAGAGACCCAGTACTTC CASSTGGSETQYF
. . TRBJ1-2 TRBV7-9 TGTGCCAGCAGCTCCTCACAGGGAGGAGGTGGCTACACCTTC CASSSSQGGGGYTF
. . TRBJ2-3 TRBV18 TGTGCCAGCTCATCACAGGGAGATACGCAGTATTTT CASSSQGDTQYF
. TRBD1 TRBJ1-4 TRBV6-5 TGTGCCAGCAAGTTAGGGGGGACAGGGTTTGAAAAACTGTTTTTT CASKLGGTGFEKLFF
. TRBD1 TRBJ1-5 TRBV7-6 TGTGCCAGCAGCTCTGCGGCGACAGGGGGGCAGCCCCAGCATTTT CASSSAATGGQPQHF
. TRBD1 TRBJ1-4 TRBV3-1/TRBV3-2 TGTGCCAGCAGCCATACCGGGACAGGGGCCAGAGAAAAACTGTTTTTT CASSHTGTGAREKLFF
. . TRBJ2-5 TRBV30 TGTGCCTGGAGTGTGCTGGGGGTGAGAGAGACCCAGTACTTC CAWSVLGVRETQYF
. . TRBJ2-5 TRBV5-1 TGCGCCAGCAGCTTGGTTCCCGGGCAAGAGACCCAGTACTTC CASSLVPGQETQYF
. TRBD1 TRBJ1-2 TRBV30 TGTGCCTGTACCGACAGGGGCCCCTCGTCTGGCTACACCTTC CACTDRGPSSGYTF
few . TRBJ2-3 TRBV5-1 TGCGCCAGCAGCTTCGTTCCGTTGGGGGATACGCAGTATTTT CASSFVPLGDTQYF
. . TRBJ2-1 TRBV7-2 TGTGCCAGCAGCTTCCAGGGGTCCCTCTTCGTTGAGCAGTTCTTC CASSFQGSLFVEQFF
. . TRBJ1-4 TRBV18 TGTGCCAGCTCTCGGGACACCTCTAATGAAAAACTGTTTTTT CASSRDTSNEKLFF
. TRBD1 TRBJ2-4 TRBV5-4 TGTGCCAGCAGCTTATTTGACAGGGATAAAAACATTCAGTACTTC CASSLFDRDKNIQYF
. . TRBJ2-1 TRBV7-9 TGTGCCAGCACCGATGCCGGGTCGCCTGCCCCAAAGAGAGGGAGGAATGAGCAGTTCTTC CASTDAGSPAPKRGRNEQFF
. TRBD1 TRBJ1-2 TRBV6-6 TGTGCCAGCAGAGCAACAGGGGCGAACTATGGCTACACCTTC CASRATGANYGYTF
. . TRBJ1-6 TRBV28 TGTGCCAGCAGACAGGGAGGCCAGTACTCACCCCTCCACTTT CASRQGGQYSPLHF
. . TRBJ1-5 TRBV19 TGTGCCAGTAGTCTAAATGGCCAGCCCCAGCATTTT CASSLNGQPQHF
. . TRBJ2-3 TRBV7-3 TGTGCCAGCAGCTTGGGGGGTGGCGGGACTACAGATACGCAGTATTTT CASSLGGGGTTDTQYF
. . TRBJ1-2 TRBV3-1/TRBV3-2 TGTGCCAGCATGGGAGAGGGCCAGGGCGTATCCTTC CASMGEGQGVSF
once TRBD2 TRBJ2-3 TRBV24-1 TGTGCCACCAGTGATCCACTAGCGGGGGGCACAGATACGCAGTATTTT CATSDPLAGGTDTQYF
once . TRBJ1-3 TRBV7-2 TGTGCCAGCAGCTCGGACAGACTCTCTGGAAACACCATATATTTT CASSSDRLSGNTIYF
. . TRBJ2-1 TRBV23-1 TGCGCCAGCAGTCATTTTGCAAGTGGGACACACAACAATGAGCAGTTCTTC CASSHFASGTHNNEQFF
. . TRBJ2-5 TRBV24-1 TGTGCCACCAGTGATTCGGCCTCAGGGTTGGAGACCCAGTACTTC CATSDSASGLETQYF